This section outlines one T cell receptor (beta chain) sequence together with its context. This clone was seen a handful of times. The antigen it recognizes is unknown. No base quality values were provided; no much bigger clone lies one nucleotide off. The same CDR3 can be traced to other DNA sequences in this sample. This entry is derived from a study of shared clonotypes between healthy human individuals (dated by TCRdb to the early 2020s). Background for the entire study: A couple of women and a few men aged 18 to 49 years were included in the cohort. The study deeply sequenced blood TCR repertoires of about 5 healthy adults to estimate repertoire size and the extent of clonotype sharing between individuals. Leukapheresis yielded between about 0.85 and 10 billion PBMCs per donor. Libraries were prepared and TCR repertoires were sequenced by different laboratories using diverse techniques, in order to increase sequencing depth and limit assay-specific biases. For each donor, three plates each were used for CD4 naive and CD4 memory, two plates were used for CD8 naive, and one plate was used for CD8 memory.

Paper-wide results and their limitations: Pairwise subsampling indicated that sequencing depth was expected to affect the degree of clonotype sharing among donors. Because the study included only a small number of donors, the genetic and exposure-history diversity represented was limited. Approximately 5% of naive CD4, 3.5% of naive CD8, 2.3% of memory CD4, and around 0.4% of memory CD8 clonotypes were shared across a few donors. Incomplete sequencing was indicated by rarefaction of sorted-subset datasets, despite the large sequencing depth. Sampling was limited to blood, and TCR repertoires in tissue likely differ from TCR repertoires in blood. Higher generation probabilities were observed for clonotypes shared by all four sorted-subset donors than for non-shared clonotypes. Naive subsets generally had larger estimated clonotype richness than memory subsets.

Healthy HIV-negative adults with no recently reported acute infections or vaccinations were included as donors. Every donor was a Caucasian adult living in Nashville, Tennessee, USA. CD8 memory samples combined magnetically selected CD45RO+ cells with CCR7-negative CD45RA+ effector memory (TemRA) cells. After blood collection by leukapheresis, PBMCs were isolated using Ficoll-Histopaque density gradient centrifugation and then cryopreserved in the vapor phase of liquid nitrogen. Purity and quantity of every magnetically sorted T cell population were checked by analytical flow cytometry. From each sorted fraction, genomic DNA was isolated and quantified by UV absorbance on a Nanodrop 2000c. V lost 1 base and J lost 4 bases, and the count of bases not matched to a germline gene is 4. Taken from the germline V gene (reference sequence), the CDR1 and CDR2 loops are SEHNR and FQNEAQ. Spanning cysteine to phenylalanine, the CDR3 consists of 16 amino acids. Only the CDR3 region is kept as DNA, spanning 48 bases read in frame from base 1.

Using the deep immunoSEQ assay, TCR CDR3 regions were amplified from genomic DNA by multiplex PCR. Genomic DNA extracted from each cell subset was distributed evenly over all wells of several immunoSEQ 96-well plates, and each plate served as one replicate. For sorted subsets, each replicate PCR was loaded with around 220 ng genomic DNA, equivalent to approximately 33,000 T cell genomes. Purified libraries were quantified with a Qubit 3.0 fluorometer, sized on a Bioanalyzer 2100, and re-quantified with the KAPA Library Quantification kit. Each immunoSEQ 96-well plate was sequenced on its own single-read 150-cycle Illumina NextSeq 550 flow cell. Regarding the original processing steps: The immunoSEQ output contained only junctional sequences without quality scores, so filtering could not match that applied to full-length reads. To assign V/J genes and CDR3, sequences were annotated against IMGT germline references using PyIR, a Python wrapper for IgBLAST v1.9. Reads were removed for weak V/J assignments (E-value above 1e-6), missing CDR3, stop codons, out-of-frame junctions, or ambiguous translated residues. V3J clonotypes were defined as sequences sharing an identical inferred V gene, J gene, and CDR3 amino acid sequence. Percentage overlap between repertoires was calculated by dividing the number of shared unique clonotypes by the size of the smaller repertoire. Three approaches were used to assess repertoire richness: RTK rarefaction, the Chao1 estimator, and Recon v2.1 estimates of unobserved clonotypes. Generation probabilities for all TCRbeta clonotypes obtained by the gDNA method from several donors were computed using OLGA. Here the immuneACCESS table is served through TCRdb, limited to in-frame sequences with V and J called. Missing clones are a known gap in these copies; in checked studies unresolved V genes cover under half, and the rest lacks a known reason. V and J calls and clone size are given by that table; D and trimming were obtained from the DNA. The sample table shows approximately 110,000 clones, and more than 65% are seen once. The ten most abundant clones make up 20% to 25% of the sample.

This clonotype was sampled from a woman under 40 in good health. The sequenced sample was memory CD8+ T cells sorted from blood. The cell subset or site label corresponds to: CD45RO+ cells pooled with CCR7-negative TemRA cells. This receptor chain uses TRBV7-9 and TRBJ2-7; 13 bases in the middle match TRBD2. This receptor carries the CDR3 CASSLGTSGSSYEQYF. The DNA sequence follows: TGTGCCAGCAGCTTAGGGACTAGCGGGAGCTCTTACGAGCAGTACTTC.